One sample yielded the 30 T cell receptor beta chains listed below, sequenced in a study of response to subunit inactivated influenza vaccine. TCRdb re-called the RT-PCR reads with MiXCR, one entry per CDR3 protein. The sample includes just under 550,000 distinct CDR3 sequences, roughly 25% of them seen just once. This same sample was also part of a study on T cells expressing NK-cell markers. That study adds: cDNA encoding TCR beta was synthesized via 5'RACE template switching incorporating UMIs.

This material consisted of CD4+ T cells sorted from PBMCs, taken 11 to 12 days after vaccination. These receptors were taken from a man between 45 and 60 years old who received an inactivated influenza vaccine.

This clonotype was detected a few times. CDR3 DNA: TGTGCCATCAGCGCCGGACAGCTGAACACTGAAGCTTTCTTT. Encoded protein: CAISAGQLNTEAFF. The chain couples TRBV10-3 to TRBJ1-1, with a tentative D call TRBD1 (6 bases). Germline V CDR1 and CDR2: ENHRY, SYGVKD. V was trimmed by 6 bases and J by 0 bases, leaving 11 bases between them. This CDR3 is 14 amino acids long.

The rearrangement uses TRBV15 and TRBJ2-1; TRBD1 or TRBD2 may be the D gene (5 bases each). The CDR3 sequence is 17 residues long. Germline CDR1 is LNHNV and CDR2 is YYDKDF (reference sequence). V was shortened by 2 bases and J by 4 bases, with 18 bases between the two germline ends. The CDR3 DNA sequence: TGTGCCACCAGCAGATTTTCGGGACGGCTGCATTACAATGAGCAGTTCTTC. Translation: CATSRFSGRLHYNEQFF.

On this clonotype: This could be a read error, since a much larger clone is one nucleotide away. V gene TRBV20-1 combines with J gene TRBJ1-2, with D maybe TRBD1 (5 bases). Germline V CDR1 and CDR2: DFQATT, SNEGSKA (reference sequence). This CDR3 has 14 residues. Trimming stripped 3 bases from V and 5 bases from J, with 16 bases between. The CDR3 DNA reads TGCAGTGCTAGCTCCACCCGGGGGGATTATGGCTACACCTTC. Its translation: CSASSTRGDYGYTF.

The chain carries TRBV5-4 and TRBJ2-1; no reliable D call. V was shortened by 4 bases and J by 6 bases, with 11 bases between the two germline ends. Germline values: CDR1 SGHNT, CDR2 YYREEE (reference sequence). This CDR3 contains 13 residues. CDR3 amino acids: CASSQGLVNEQFF. The CDR3 DNA is TGTGCCAGCAGCCAAGGCCTAGTCAATGAGCAGTTCTTC.

In this sample, this clonotype turned up a few times. The chain recombines TRBV5-1 with TRBJ2-1; 14 bases match TRBD2. The CDR3 covers 15 residues. The trim removed 4 bases at V and 12 bases at J, leaving 9 bases unmatched. Germline V gene lookup returns CDR1 SGHRS and CDR2 YFSETQ. The CDR3 is CASSVGTSGSDVQFF. Here the CDR3 DNA reads TGCGCCAGCAGCGTGGGGACTAGCGGGAGCGACGTGCAGTTCTTC. Combining the CDR3 with reference TRBV5-1 and TRBJ2-1 gives the whole variable domain KAGVTQTPRYLIKTRGQQVTLSCSPISGHRSVSWYQQTPGQGLQFLFEYFSETQRNKGNFPGRFSGRQFSNSRSEMNVSTLELGDSALYLCASSVGTSGSDVQFFGPGTRLTVL.

Only one count was recorded for this clonotype. The J gene is TRBJ2-7, the V gene TRBV4-3; no firm D call. The CDR3 totals 17 residues. The germline V and J ends were trimmed by 1 base and 0 bases, with 16 bases remaining between them. From germline, CDR1 is LGHNA and CDR2 YSLEER. The CDR3 sequence is CASSQVLGTANSYEQYF. The CDR3 DNA follows: TGCGCCAGCAGCCAAGTTCTCGGTACAGCGAACTCCTACGAGCAGTACTTC.

This clonotype was seen more than once but under ten times. The V and J genes are TRBV20-1 and TRBJ1-3; D unclear. CDR1 is DFQATT and CDR2 is SNEGSKA in the germline V gene (reference sequence). CDR3 length equals 12 residues. The V end was cut by 4 bases, the J end by 8 bases, with 12 bases between. DNA of the CDR3: TGCAGTGCTACGGGTACCGCGTACACCATATATTTT. Translated: CSATGTAYTIYF.

This clonotype turned up a few times. CDR3 residues: CASSDRGHNTGELFF. Written as DNA, the CDR3 is TGCGCCAGCAGCGACCGCGGACACAACACCGGGGAGCTGTTTTTT. The chain carries TRBV5-1 and TRBJ2-2; TRBD1 is a possible D gene (5 bases). This CDR3 spans 15 amino acids. Germline CDR1 and CDR2: SGHRS and YFSETQ. Trimming left V 4 bases short and J 2 bases short, with 12 bases between.

Only a few counts were recorded for this clonotype. The chain employs TRBV29-1 and TRBJ1-1; D remains unclear. The CDR3 loop spans 13 amino acids. Looked up from germline, CDR1 is SQVTM and CDR2 is ANQGSEA. Trimming left V 4 bases short and J 0 bases short, with 9 bases between. CDR3: CSVAVQLNTEAFF. The CDR3 nucleotides read TGCAGCGTTGCAGTACAGTTGAACACTGAAGCTTTCTTT.

The table lists this clonotype with a few counts. V usage is TRBV5-1 and J usage is TRBJ2-7; D tentatively reads TRBD1 or TRBD2 (5 bases each). Germline V gene data show CDR1 as SGHRS and CDR2 as YFSETQ. This CDR3 has 14 amino acids. V lost 4 bases and J 6 bases, leaving 17 bases between the germline ends. The CDR3 reads CASSAQGPSTEQYF. Here the CDR3 DNA reads TGCGCCAGCAGCGCCCAGGGACCTTCGACCGAGCAGTACTTC.

This chain connects TRBV9 to TRBJ2-1; D possibly corresponds to TRBD2 (5 bases). This CDR3 comprises 16 residues. V lost 0 bases and J lost 2, with 12 bases in between. The germline V gene encodes CDR1 SGDLS and CDR2 YYNGEE. DNA of the CDR3: TGTGCCAGCAGCGTAGACGGGGTCTGGGCCTACAATGAGCAGTTCTTC. Its protein product is CASSVDGVWAYNEQFF.

The CDR3 here is CASSLVHSTGELFF. Here the CDR3 DNA reads TGTGCCAGCAGCTTAGTCCACAGCACCGGGGAGCTGTTTTTT. The V call is TRBV11-2, the J call TRBJ2-2; D remains unclear. The germline CDR1 and CDR2 sequences are SGHAT and FQNNGV. V was cut by 1 base and J by 4 bases, with 7 bases left in between. The CDR3 runs 14 residues.

A remark on this clonotype: A much larger clone differs by one base, so this may be a read error. The rearrangement links TRBV10-2 to TRBJ1-3; weak D call: TRBD1 (5 bases). There are 15 residues in the CDR3. Germline V CDR1 and CDR2: WSHSY, SAAADI. CDR3 loop: CASSVTANSGNTISF. The CDR3 nucleotides read TGCGCCAGCAGTGTGACAGCTAACTCTGGAAACACCATATCTTTT.

J is TRBJ2-6 and V is TRBV7-3; D is uncertain. V lost 1 base to trimming and J lost 2 bases, with 9 bases between them. Per germline, CDR1 SGHTA and CDR2 FQGTGA. There are 16 residues in the CDR3. CDR3 region: CASSLISGAGANVLTF. CDR3 DNA: TGTGCCAGCAGCTTAATTTCAGGCGCTGGGGCCAACGTCCTGACTTTC.

This clonotype was detected a few times. This rearrangement joins TRBV5-1 to TRBJ2-3; the D gene is possibly TRBD1 (5 bases). Trimming took 1 base from V and 2 from J, leaving 11 bases between them. This CDR3 region has 15 residues. The germline gives CDR1 SGHRS, CDR2 YFSETQ. CDR3 DNA: TGCGCCAGCAGCTTGAAGGGGTTATTCACAGATACGCAGTATTTT. It specifies CASSLKGLFTDTQYF.

This clonotype was counted a few times. The V and J genes are TRBV5-5 and TRBJ2-1; no definite D call. V was shortened by 0 bases and J by 0 bases, with 7 bases between the two germline ends. This CDR3 has 15 residues. The germline V gene encodes CDR1 SGHKS and CDR2 YYEKEE (reference sequence). CDR3 protein: CASSLGPASYNEQFF. The DNA for the CDR3 is TGTGCCAGCAGCTTGGGACCAGCCTCCTACAATGAGCAGTTCTTC.

The chain combines TRBV7-8 with TRBJ1-1; no clear D gene. Trimming removed 2 bases from V and 5 bases from J, with 15 bases in between. Germline CDR1 and CDR2: SGHVS and FQNEAQ. The CDR3 covers 15 residues. In DNA form, the CDR3 reads TGTGCCAGCAGCTTACGCGGCCGGGCGGGTACTGAAGCTTTCTTT. Protein product: CASSLRGRAGTEAFF.

This clonotype appeared a few times. The chain links TRBV20-1 to TRBJ2-2; a weak D match, TRBD1 (6 bases). With 2 bases removed from V and 5 bases from J, the gap between germline ends came to 15 bases. The CDR3 has 15 amino acids. Germline CDR1 is DFQATT and CDR2 is SNEGSKA (reference sequence). The CDR3 nucleotides read TGCAGTGCTAGAAATGGGGGCGGGTTGACCGGGGAGCTGTTTTTT. Protein sequence: CSARNGGGLTGELFF.

The chain recombines TRBV5-6 with TRBJ2-3, with D possibly matching TRBD2 (5 bases). The germline V and J ends were trimmed by 3 bases and 1 base, with 12 bases remaining between them. CDR1 and CDR2 from the germline V gene are SGHDT and YYEEEE. The CDR3 contains 15 residues. CDR3 sequence reads: CASSWRRTGTDTQYF. CDR3 DNA sequence: TGTGCCAGCAGCTGGCGGAGGACGGGCACAGATACGCAGTATTTT. The whole variable domain, filled in from reference TRBV5-6 and TRBJ2-3, reads DAGVTQSPTHLIKTRGQQVTLRCSPKSGHDTVSWYQQALGQGPQFIFQYYEEEERQRGNFPDRFSGHQFPNYSSELNVNALLLGDSALYLCASSWRRTGTDTQYFGPGTRLTVL.

The table lists this clonotype with a few counts. The chain joins TRBV3-1 to TRBJ2-7, with 9 bases that match TRBD2. Germline V gene sequence: CDR1 LGHDT, CDR2 YNNKEL (reference sequence). The CDR3 loop spans 14 amino acids. V shed 4 bases and J 8 bases; nucleotides not matched to a gene: 9. The CDR3 reads CASSRNSGGGKQYF. The DNA for the CDR3 is TGTGCCAGCAGCCGAAATAGCGGGGGAGGGAAGCAGTACTTC.

This clonotype was seen a few times. The J gene is TRBJ2-5, the V gene TRBV10-2; 11 bases fit TRBD2. The V and J ends lost 3 bases and 5 bases, in that order; junction bases with no gene match: 5. Germline V gene data show CDR1 as WSHSY and CDR2 as SAAADI. This CDR3 region has 15 residues. CDR3 amino acids: CASSDSGRAWETQYF. CDR3 coding DNA: TGCGCCAGCAGTGATAGCGGGAGGGCCTGGGAGACCCAGTACTTC.

The chain links TRBV4-1 to TRBJ1-4; TRBD1 agrees at 9 bases. V lost 4 bases, J lost 8 bases, and 11 bases stayed unmatched. The CDR3 is 16 residues long. Germline loops: CDR1 MGHRA, CDR2 YSYEKL. CDR3 DNA: TGCGCCAGCAGCCGCGGATCGACAGGGGGTTACGAAAAACTGTTTTTT. This encodes CASSRGSTGGYEKLFF.

This rearrangement joins TRBV20-1 to TRBJ2-3; tentatively, D is TRBD1 or TRBD2 (5 bases each). The CDR3 is 15 residues long. From germline, CDR1 is DFQATT and CDR2 SNEGSKA (reference sequence). Trimming took 7 bases from V and 0 from J, leaving 17 bases between them. Written as DNA, the CDR3 is TGCAGTGTTGATCTCCGGGACCGGAGCACAGATACGCAGTATTTT. It specifies CSVDLRDRSTDTQYF.

The CDR3 DNA follows: TGCGCCAGCAGCCAAGGGCCCTTAAACCCCAGCTCTGGAAACACCATATATTTT. Translating it yields CASSQGPLNPSSGNTIYF. The chain joins TRBV4-3 to TRBJ1-3; D remains ambiguous. With 1 base removed from V and 0 bases from J, the gap between germline ends came to 16 bases. There are 18 residues in the CDR3. Looked up from germline, CDR1 is LGHNA and CDR2 is YSLEER.

The chain uses TRBV6-5 and TRBJ1-2, with 7 bases fitting TRBD1. Germline V gene data show CDR1 as MNHEY and CDR2 as SVGAGI. The CDR3 length is 15 residues. After removal of 2 bases from V and 7 bases from J, the junction contained 10 bases not matched to a gene. The CDR3 DNA is TGTGCCAGCAGTTACCTCGTTCGACAGGGAGGTGGCTACACCTTC. Amino acid sequence: CASSYLVRQGGGYTF.

The chain couples TRBV20-1 to TRBJ2-7; the match to TRBD2 covers 7 bases. Germline assignment: CDR1 DFQATT and CDR2 SNEGSKA (reference sequence). The CDR3 totals 18 residues. The trim removed 0 bases at V and 0 bases at J, leaving 14 bases unmatched. This CDR3 is CSARDFLRGGSPSYEQYF. As DNA, the CDR3 is TGCAGTGCTAGAGATTTTTTAAGGGGCGGGAGCCCCTCCTACGAGCAGTACTTC.

The chain couples TRBV29-1 to TRBJ2-3; TRBD1 agrees at 8 bases. Germline V gene lookup returns CDR1 SQVTM and CDR2 ANQGSEA. This CDR3 contains 14 residues. The junction had 9 bases not matched to a gene; V was cut back by 8 bases and J by 2 bases. CDR3 bases: TGCAGCTCCCGACCGACAGGGGTCACAGATACGCAGTATTTT. Translating gives CSSRPTGVTDTQYF.

The chain couples TRBV7-2 to TRBJ2-3, with D perhaps TRBD1 (5 bases). This CDR3 contains 15 residues. Germline assignment: CDR1 SGHTA and CDR2 FQGNSA. Trimming stripped 4 bases from V and 6 bases from J, with 17 bases between. The CDR3 spells CASSYSSQGADTQYF. In DNA form, the CDR3 reads TGTGCCAGCAGCTATTCAAGCCAGGGTGCGGATACGCAGTATTTT.

This clonotype has a count of ten or more. This chain connects TRBV12-3 or TRBV12-4 to TRBJ2-1, with TRBD2 identical over 10 bases. CDR3 length: 15 residues. The junction had 7 bases not matched to a gene; V was cut back by 4 bases and J by 7 bases. CDR3 bases: TGTGCCAGCAGTTCCTCGGGACTAGCGTTGAATGAGCAGTTCTTC. This codes for CASSSSGLALNEQFF.

The chain uses TRBV20-1 and TRBJ2-4, with D perhaps matching TRBD2 (5 bases). Germline V gene lookup returns CDR1 DFQATT and CDR2 SNEGSKA (reference sequence). The CDR3 length is 14 residues. Trimming removed 5 bases from V and 2 bases from J, with 13 bases in between. CDR3 sequence reads: CSAARGNTKNIQYF. In nucleotides, the CDR3 is TGCAGTGCTGCTCGAGGGAATACCAAAAACATTCAGTACTTC.